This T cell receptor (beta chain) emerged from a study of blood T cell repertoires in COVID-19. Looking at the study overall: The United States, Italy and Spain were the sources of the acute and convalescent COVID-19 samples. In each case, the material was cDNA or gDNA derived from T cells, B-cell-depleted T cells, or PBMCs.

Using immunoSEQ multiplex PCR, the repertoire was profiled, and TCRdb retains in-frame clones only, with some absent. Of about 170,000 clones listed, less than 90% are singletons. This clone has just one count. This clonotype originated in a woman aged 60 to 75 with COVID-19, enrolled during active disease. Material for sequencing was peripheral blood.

In DNA, the CDR3 is TGTGCCTGGAGTGTACGGCTAGGGGACACTGAAGCTTTCTTT. Translated: CAWSVRLGDTEAFF. The chain recombines TRBV30 with TRBJ1-1; TRBD1 might be the D (5 bases). Trimming stripped 0 bases from V and 3 bases from J, with 11 bases between. The CDR3 runs 14 residues. The germline V gene encodes CDR1 GTSNPN and CDR2 SVGIG (reference sequence).